This TCR beta chain is drawn from a study of beta chain features in type 1 diabetes. Germline V gives CDR1 ENHRY, CDR2 SYGVKD. With V trimmed by 3 bases and J by 5 bases, 7 bases remained unmatched. The CDR3 is 16 amino acids. Since all of the isolated RNA was reverse transcribed, expressed TCRB transcripts were what got sequenced. The table came from immunoSEQ multiplex PCR; TCRdb's copy has only in-frame clones and leaves some out. The sample yields under 150,000 clones, 48% seen once. The rearrangement uses TRBV10-3 and TRBJ2-5; 12 bases fit TRBD2. The receptor comes from a man between 18 and 29 years old in good health. Source material: Tregs from blood. This CDR3 is CAISDPSGGARETQYF. The CDR3 DNA is TGTGCCATCAGTGACCCTAGCGGGGGGGCCCGGGAGACCCAGTACTTC.